These T cell receptor beta chains were read from a single sample in a study of OX40 agonist ivuxolimab in advanced cancers. Measured with immunoSEQ multiplex PCR; TCRdb has only the in-frame clones, and not every one. The table lists tens of thousands of clones, approximately 93% of them singletons. The source was CD4+ or CD8+ T cells sorted from blood, collected in a trial of the OX40 agonist ivuxolimab. All receptors derive from an adult with an advanced solid tumor such as melanoma, head and neck, liver or kidney cancer. The CDR3 runs from the conserved cysteine through the conserved F or W. The order of the fields is V gene, D gene, J gene, clone size, CDR3 protein, CDR3 DNA. D genes are given only for firm matches. Clone size is stated in some rows and not others, as once, few, many or a class when expanded.

>TRBV4-3|-|TRBJ2-7|-
CASSPTGAISYEQYF
TGCGCCAGCAGCCCGACCGGGGCCATCTCCTACGAGCAGTACTTC
>TRBV4-3|-|TRBJ2-1|once
CASSQDQTTVNEQFF
TGCGCCAGCAGCCAAGATCAAACGACAGTGAATGAGCAGTTCTTC
>TRBV14|-|TRBJ2-5|-
CASSQDWGQGPLPTAQYF
TGTGCCAGCAGCCAAGATTGGGGCCAGGGGCCCCTTCCAACGGCCCAGTACTTC
>TRBV5-1|-|TRBJ1-1|-
CASSWDTSDTEAFF
TGCGCCAGCAGCTGGGACACCTCGGACACTGAAGCTTTCTTT
>TRBV19|TRBD1|TRBJ1-1|-
CASRQGGRGTEAFF
TGTGCCAGCCGTCAGGGGGGGCGAGGGACTGAAGCTTTCTTT
>TRBV11-2|TRBD1|TRBJ1-6|-
CASSLAAGQLNSPLHF
TGTGCCAGCAGCTTAGCCGCGGGACAGCTCAATTCACCCCTCCACTTT
>TRBV28|-|TRBJ2-7|-
CASSLTSSYEQYF
TGTGCCAGCAGTTTGACCAGTAGCTACGAGCAGTACTTC
>TRBV5-4|-|TRBJ1-2|-
CANSPVGWGYTF
TGTGCCAACAGCCCGGTGGGCTGGGGCTACACCTTC
>TRBV7-2|-|TRBJ2-7|-
CASSLVGYEQYF
TGTGCCAGCAGCTTAGTAGGTTACGAGCAGTACTTC
>TRBV29-1|-|TRBJ1-2|-
CSVRISGGRGANYGYTF
TGCAGCGTGAGAATTTCTGGGGGACGCGGAGCTAACTATGGCTACACCTTC
>TRBV2|-|TRBJ1-3|-
CASRPRGHSGNTIYF
TGTGCCAGCAGACCCAGGGGCCACTCTGGAAACACCATATATTTT
>TRBV5-1|-|TRBJ2-2|-
CASSWREATGELFF
TGCGCCAGCAGCTGGAGGGAGGCCACCGGGGAGCTGTTTTTT
>TRBV5-5|-|TRBJ1-1|-
CASSLAVVWNTEAFF
TGTGCCAGCAGCTTGGCGGTGGTTTGGAACACTGAAGCTTTCTTT
>TRBV27|-|TRBJ1-2|-
CASSLSNTYGYTF
TGTGCCAGCAGTTTATCGAACACCTATGGCTACACCTTC
>TRBV7-9|-|TRBJ2-2|-
CASSFPQGSDTGELFF
TGTGCCAGCAGCTTCCCCCAGGGATCGGACACCGGGGAGCTGTTTTTT
>TRBV10-3|TRBD1|TRBJ2-7|-
CAISETGQGVYEQYF
TGTGCCATCAGTGAGACCGGACAGGGGGTGTACGAGCAGTACTTC
>TRBV27|-|TRBJ2-7|once
CASSYLGAPHEQYF
TGTGCCAGCTCTTACCTGGGGGCTCCTCACGAGCAGTACTTC
>TRBV9|-|TRBJ1-3|-
CASSVDGGSGNTIYF
TGTGCCAGCAGCGTAGATGGGGGCTCTGGAAACACCATATATTTT
>TRBV19|-|TRBJ1-5|-
CVSRYSPRGFGNQPQHF
TGTGTCAGTAGATACTCCCCCAGGGGATTTGGCAATCAGCCCCAGCATTTT
>TRBV7-9|-|TRBJ2-7|-
CASSLAGNPYEQYF
TGTGCCAGCAGCTTGGCAGGCAACCCCTACGAGCAGTACTTC
>TRBV7-2|-|TRBJ2-7|-
CASTVGPYYEQYF
TGTGCCAGCACCGTAGGGCCATACTACGAGCAGTACTTC
>TRBV6-1|-|TRBJ1-2|-
CASSEMGRNYGYTF
TGTGCCAGCAGTGAAATGGGACGGAACTATGGCTACACCTTC
>TRBV2|TRBD2|TRBJ2-7|once
CASSGTSVYEQYF
TGTGCCAGCAGCGGGACTAGCGTCTACGAGCAGTACTTC
>TRBV4-1|-|TRBJ1-2|-
CASSQESPVSYGYTF
TGCGCCAGCAGCCAAGAATCCCCAGTGAGCTATGGCTACACCTTC
>TRBV30|-|TRBJ2-1|-
CAWSEGPNEQFF
TGTGCCTGGAGTGAAGGACCTAATGAGCAGTTCTTC
>TRBV7-6|TRBD2|TRBJ2-1|once
CASTIAGGPGYEQFF
TGTGCCAGCACCATAGCGGGAGGGCCGGGGTATGAGCAGTTCTTC
>TRBV19|TRBD1|TRBJ1-2|-
CASTIDRDGYTF
TGTGCCAGTACCATAGACAGGGACGGCTACACCTTC
>TRBV7-2|-|TRBJ2-7|once
CASSLTGAYEQYF
TGTGCCAGCAGCTTAACCGGGGCCTACGAGCAGTACTTC
>TRBV5-1|-|TRBJ1-6|once
CASSLDGPVYGLHF
TGCGCCAGCAGCTTGGACGGCCCTGTTTATGGCCTCCACTTT
>TRBV4-1|-|TRBJ1-4|-
CASSQDRAANEKLFF
TGCGCCAGCAGCCAAGATCGGGCAGCAAATGAAAAACTGTTTTTT
>TRBV7-8|-|TRBJ2-1|once
CASSPLEGGEQFF
TGTGCCAGCAGCCCCCTGGAAGGGGGTGAGCAGTTCTTC
>TRBV6-5|TRBD1|TRBJ2-2|-
CASSYLGTGNTGELFF
TGTGCCAGCAGTTATCTTGGGACAGGGAACACCGGGGAGCTGTTTTTT
>TRBV11-2|TRBD2|TRBJ2-1|-
CASSLGGSSYNEQFF
TGTGCCAGCAGCTTAGGCGGGAGCTCCTACAATGAGCAGTTCTTC
>TRBV4-1|-|TRBJ1-1|once
CASSHLPDSPEAFF
TGCGCCAGCAGCCATCTTCCGGACAGCCCTGAAGCTTTCTTT
>TRBV7-2|-|TRBJ2-7|-
CASSLGGDYEQYF
TGTGCCAGCAGCTTAGGGGGGGACTACGAGCAGTACTTC
>TRBV10-3|TRBD1|TRBJ1-1|-
CAISESFPPRTGDMNTEAFF
TGTGCCATCAGTGAGTCATTCCCCCCTCGGACAGGGGATATGAACACTGAAGCTTTCTTT
>TRBV5-1|-|TRBJ1-1|-
CASSLYGGLNTEAFF
TGCGCCAGCAGCTTGTATGGAGGATTGAACACTGAAGCTTTCTTT
>TRBV6-1|TRBD1|TRBJ2-1|once
CASSEAGQSYYNEQFF
TGTGCCAGCAGTGAAGCGGGACAGTCGTACTACAATGAGCAGTTCTTC
>TRBV28|-|TRBJ1-2|-
CASSLFLMRANGYTF
TGTGCCAGCAGTTTATTTTTGATGAGGGCTAATGGCTACACCTTC
>TRBV6-5|TRBD1|TRBJ1-4|-
CASSYGGTGGEKLFF
TGTGCCAGCAGTTACGGGGGGACAGGCGGGGAAAAACTGTTTTTT
>TRBV19|-|TRBJ1-1|-
CASSIGTEAFF
TGTGCCAGTAGTATAGGGACTGAAGCTTTCTTT
>TRBV7-2|-|TRBJ1-5|-
CASSPWGGTQPQHF
TGTGCCAGCAGCCCGTGGGGGGGCACTCAGCCCCAGCATTTT